The source of this T cell receptor beta chain is a study of shared clonotypes between healthy human individuals. Overall study: Donors, aged 18 to 49, were a couple of women and a few men.

On this clone: Its antigen is currently unknown.

The CDR3 contains 13 residues. Germline CDR1 reads MNHEY; CDR2 reads SVGAGI. Trimming pared 2 bases from V and 6 bases from J, leaving 7 bases between. Whole-study findings and limits: Non-shared clonotypes were found to have lower generation probabilities than the clonotypes that were shared by all four of the sorted-subset donors.

Several immunoSEQ plates received, in even portions, the genomic DNA of each subset. TCRdb keeps only in-frame clones here, not all; method: immunoSEQ multiplex PCR. Of just over 95,000 clones listed, around 67% are singletons. Sequencing was carried out using memory CD8+ T cells sorted from blood. Specified subset: CD45RO+ cells pooled with CCR7-negative TemRA cells. J is TRBJ2-2 and V is TRBV6-5; D unclear. The source of this sequence is a young man in good health. CDR3 region: CASSYAGAGELFF. The CDR3 DNA is TGTGCCAGCAGTTACGCAGGTGCCGGGGAGCTGTTTTTT.